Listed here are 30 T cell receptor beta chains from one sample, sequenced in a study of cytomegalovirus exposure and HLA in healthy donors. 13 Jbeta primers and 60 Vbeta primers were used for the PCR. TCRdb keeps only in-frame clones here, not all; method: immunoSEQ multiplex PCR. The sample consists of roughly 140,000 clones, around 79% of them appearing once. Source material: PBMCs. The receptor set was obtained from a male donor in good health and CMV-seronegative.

The DNA for the CDR3 is TGTGCCAGCTCACAGACTAGCGGGTACACAGATACGCAGTATTTT. It codes for CASSQTSGYTDTQYF. The rearrangement uses TRBV18 and TRBJ2-3; TRBD2 aligns across 10 bases. Germline values: CDR1 KGHSH, CDR2 LQKENI. With 4 bases clipped from V and 2 bases from J, the junction kept 3 bases outside the gene matches. There are 15 residues in the CDR3.

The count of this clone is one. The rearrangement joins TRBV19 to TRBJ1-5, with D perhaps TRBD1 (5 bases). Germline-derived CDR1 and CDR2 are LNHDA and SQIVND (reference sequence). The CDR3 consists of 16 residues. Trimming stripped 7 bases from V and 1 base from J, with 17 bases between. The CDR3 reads CASTPPGRGSNQPQHF. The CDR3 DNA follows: TGTGCCAGTACCCCCCCGGGGAGGGGAAGCAATCAGCCCCAGCATTTT.

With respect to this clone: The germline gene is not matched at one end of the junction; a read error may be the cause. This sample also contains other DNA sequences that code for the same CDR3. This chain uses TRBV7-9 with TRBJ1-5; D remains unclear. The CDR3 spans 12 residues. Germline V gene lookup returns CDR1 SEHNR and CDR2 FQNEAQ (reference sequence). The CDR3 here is CSSSLQNQPQHF. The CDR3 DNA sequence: TGTTCCAGCAGCTTGCAGAATCAGCCCCAGCATTTT.

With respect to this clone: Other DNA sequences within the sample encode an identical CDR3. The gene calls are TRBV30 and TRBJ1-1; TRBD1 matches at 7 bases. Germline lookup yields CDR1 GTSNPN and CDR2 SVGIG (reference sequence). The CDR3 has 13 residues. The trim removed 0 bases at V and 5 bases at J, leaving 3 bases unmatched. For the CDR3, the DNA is TGTGCCTGGAGTGTACAGGGGAATACTGAAGCTTTCTTT. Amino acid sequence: CAWSVQGNTEAFF.

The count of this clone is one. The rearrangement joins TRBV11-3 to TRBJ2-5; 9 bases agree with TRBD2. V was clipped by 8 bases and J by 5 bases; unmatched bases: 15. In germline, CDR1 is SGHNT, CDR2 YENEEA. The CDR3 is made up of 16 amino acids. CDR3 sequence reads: CASGRHLAGAVETQYF. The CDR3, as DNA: TGTGCCAGCGGCAGACACTTAGCGGGGGCTGTGGAGACCCAGTACTTC.

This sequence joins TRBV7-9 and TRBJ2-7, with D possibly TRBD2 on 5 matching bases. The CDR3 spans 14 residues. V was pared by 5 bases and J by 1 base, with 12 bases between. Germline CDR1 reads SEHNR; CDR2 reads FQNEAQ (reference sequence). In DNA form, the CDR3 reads TGTGCCAGCAGCCCTTCGTGGGAGTCCTACGAGCAGTACTTC. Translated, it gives CASSPSWESYEQYF.

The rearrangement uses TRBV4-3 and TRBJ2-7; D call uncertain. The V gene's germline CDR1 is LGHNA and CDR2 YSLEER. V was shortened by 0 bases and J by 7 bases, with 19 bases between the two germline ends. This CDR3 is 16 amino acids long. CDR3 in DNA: TGCGCCAGCAGCCAAGATCCCAGGTCTTACAATGTAGAGCAGTACTTC. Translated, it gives CASSQDPRSYNVEQYF.

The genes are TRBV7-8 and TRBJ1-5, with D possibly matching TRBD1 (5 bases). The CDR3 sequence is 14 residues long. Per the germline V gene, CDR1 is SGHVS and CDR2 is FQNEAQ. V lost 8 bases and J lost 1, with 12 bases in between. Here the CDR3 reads CASREGTSNQPQHF. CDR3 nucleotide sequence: TGTGCCAGCCGGGAGGGGACGAGCAATCAGCCCCAGCATTTT.

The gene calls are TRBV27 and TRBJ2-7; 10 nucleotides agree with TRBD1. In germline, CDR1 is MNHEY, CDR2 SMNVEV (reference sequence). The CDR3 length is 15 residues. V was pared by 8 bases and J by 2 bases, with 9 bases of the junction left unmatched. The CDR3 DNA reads TGTGCCAGCTCCCCTCCGGGACAGGGGACCTACGAGCAGTACTTC. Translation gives CASSPPGQGTYEQYF.

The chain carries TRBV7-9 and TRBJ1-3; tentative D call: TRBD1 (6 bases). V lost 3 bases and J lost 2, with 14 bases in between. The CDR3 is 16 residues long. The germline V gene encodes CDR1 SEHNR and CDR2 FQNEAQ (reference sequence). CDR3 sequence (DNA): TGTGCCAGCAGCTTGAACGGGGGGCACGCTGGAAACACCATATATTTT. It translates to CASSLNGGHAGNTIYF.

This chain's CDR3 is CASSHASEQYF. CDR3 nucleotides: TGTGCCAGCAGCCATGCTAGTGAGCAGTACTTC. This rearrangement joins TRBV5-4 to TRBJ2-7; D gene unclear. Germline V gene lookup returns CDR1 SGHNT and CDR2 YYREEE (reference sequence). The CDR3 sequence is 11 residues long. V was pared by 4 bases and J by 7 bases, with 9 bases between.

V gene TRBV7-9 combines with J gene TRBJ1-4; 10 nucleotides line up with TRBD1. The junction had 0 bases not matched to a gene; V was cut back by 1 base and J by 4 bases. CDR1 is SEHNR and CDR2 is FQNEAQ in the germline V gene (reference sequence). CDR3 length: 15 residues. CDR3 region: CASSLGTGGNEKLFF. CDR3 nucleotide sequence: TGTGCCAGCAGCTTAGGGACAGGGGGTAATGAAAAACTGTTTTTT.

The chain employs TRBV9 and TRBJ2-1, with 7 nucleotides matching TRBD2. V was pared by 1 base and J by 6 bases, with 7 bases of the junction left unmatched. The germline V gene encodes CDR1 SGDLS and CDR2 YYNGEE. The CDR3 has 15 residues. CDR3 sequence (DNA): TGTGCCAGCAGCGTATCGGGGAGGGCCGCCAATGAGCAGTTCTTC. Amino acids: CASSVSGRAANEQFF.

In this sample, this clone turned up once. DNA for the CDR3: TGTGCCAGCAGCGTAGGGGGGGGGAACAATGAGCAGTTCTTC. Protein product: CASSVGGGNNEQFF. The chain has TRBV9 and TRBJ2-1; 7 bases match TRBD2. The CDR3 spans 14 residues. From germline, CDR1 is SGDLS and CDR2 YYNGEE. V was clipped by 0 bases and J by 5 bases; unmatched bases: 2.

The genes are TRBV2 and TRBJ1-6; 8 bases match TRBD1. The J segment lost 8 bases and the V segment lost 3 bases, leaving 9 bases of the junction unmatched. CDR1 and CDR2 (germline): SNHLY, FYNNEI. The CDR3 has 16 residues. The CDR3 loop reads CASSDKTGVGDSPLHF. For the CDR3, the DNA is TGTGCCAGCAGTGACAAGACAGGGGTCGGGGATTCACCCCTCCACTTT.

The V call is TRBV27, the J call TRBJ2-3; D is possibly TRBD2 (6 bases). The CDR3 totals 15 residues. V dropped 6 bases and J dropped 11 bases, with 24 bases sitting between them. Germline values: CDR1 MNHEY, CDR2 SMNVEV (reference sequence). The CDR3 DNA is TGTGCCAGCAGCTCAAGGAGGACCCCACTAGCCGGGCAGTATTTT. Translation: CASSSRRTPLAGQYF.

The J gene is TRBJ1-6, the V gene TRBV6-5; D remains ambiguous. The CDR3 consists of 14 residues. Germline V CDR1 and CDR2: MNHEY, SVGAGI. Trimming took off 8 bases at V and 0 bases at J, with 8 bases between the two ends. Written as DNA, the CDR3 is TGTGCCAGCCGACGGAGCTCCTATAATTCACCCCTCCACTTT. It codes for CASRRSSYNSPLHF.

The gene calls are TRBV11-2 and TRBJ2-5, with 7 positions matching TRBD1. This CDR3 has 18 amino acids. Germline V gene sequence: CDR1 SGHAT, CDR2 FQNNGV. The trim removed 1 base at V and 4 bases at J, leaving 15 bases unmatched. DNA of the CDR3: TGTGCCAGCAGCTTAGTGAGTCCTAGGACAGGAGGACGAGAGACCCAGTACTTC. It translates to CASSLVSPRTGGRETQYF.

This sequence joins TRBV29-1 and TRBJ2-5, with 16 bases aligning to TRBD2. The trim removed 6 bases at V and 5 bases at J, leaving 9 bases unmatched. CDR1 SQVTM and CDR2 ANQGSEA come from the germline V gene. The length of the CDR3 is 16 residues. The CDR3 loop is CSVGTSGRALEETQYF. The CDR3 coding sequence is TGCAGCGTGGGGACTAGCGGGAGGGCCCTCGAGGAGACCCAGTACTTC. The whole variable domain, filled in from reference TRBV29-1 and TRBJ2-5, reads SAVISQKPSRDICQRGTSLTIQCQVDSQVTMMFWYRQQPGQSLTLIATANQGSEATYESGFVIDKFPISRPNLTFSTLTVSNMSPEDSSIYLCSVGTSGRALEETQYFGPGTRLLVL.

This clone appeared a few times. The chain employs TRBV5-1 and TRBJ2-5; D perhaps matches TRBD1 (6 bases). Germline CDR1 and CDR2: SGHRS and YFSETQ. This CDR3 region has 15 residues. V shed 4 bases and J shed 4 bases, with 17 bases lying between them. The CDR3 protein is CASSLRTAIGETQYF. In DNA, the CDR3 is TGCGCCAGCAGCCTTAGGACAGCGATTGGAGAGACCCAGTACTTC.

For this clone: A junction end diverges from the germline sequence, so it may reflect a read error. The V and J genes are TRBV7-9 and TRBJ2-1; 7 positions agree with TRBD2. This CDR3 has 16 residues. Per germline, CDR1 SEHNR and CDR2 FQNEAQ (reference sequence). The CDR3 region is CSSSPLGLAVYNEQFF. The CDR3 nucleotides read TGTTCCAGCAGCCCACTAGGGCTAGCGGTCTACAATGAGCAGTTCTTC.

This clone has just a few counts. CDR3 sequence: CASSSGQTSTDTQYF. As DNA, the CDR3 is TGTGCCAGCAGCTCCGGACAGACTAGCACAGATACGCAGTATTTT. The V and J genes are TRBV11-1 and TRBJ2-3, with D possibly TRBD1 on 6 matching bases. Trimming removed 4 bases from V and 0 bases from J, with 11 bases in between. The length of the CDR3 is 15 residues. CDR1 and CDR2 from the germline V gene are SGHAT and FQDESV (reference sequence). Full variable domain (outside the CDR3, taken from reference TRBV11-1 and TRBJ2-3): EAEVAQSPRYKITEKSQAVAFWCDPISGHATLYWYRQILGQGPELLVQFQDESVVDDSQLPKDRFSAERLKGVDSTLKIQPAELGDSAMYLCASSSGQTSTDTQYFGPGTRLTVL.

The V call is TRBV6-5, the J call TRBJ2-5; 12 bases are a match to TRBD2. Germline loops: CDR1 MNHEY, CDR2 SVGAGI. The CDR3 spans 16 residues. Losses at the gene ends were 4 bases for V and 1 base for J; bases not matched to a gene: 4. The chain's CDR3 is CASSFTSGGSQETQYF. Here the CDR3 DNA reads TGTGCCAGCAGTTTTACTAGCGGGGGGTCCCAAGAGACCCAGTACTTC.

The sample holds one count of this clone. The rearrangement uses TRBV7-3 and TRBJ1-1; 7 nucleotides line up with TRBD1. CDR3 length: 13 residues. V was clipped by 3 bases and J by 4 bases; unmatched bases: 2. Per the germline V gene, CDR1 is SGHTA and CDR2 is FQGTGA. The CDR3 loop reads CASSFKGATEAFF. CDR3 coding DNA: TGTGCCAGCAGCTTTAAGGGGGCCACTGAAGCTTTCTTT. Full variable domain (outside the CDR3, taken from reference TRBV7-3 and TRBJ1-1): GAGVSQTPSNKVTEKGKYVELRCDPISGHTALYWYRQSLGQGPEFLIYFQGTGAADDSGLPNDRFFAVRPEGSVSTLKIQRTERGDSAVYLCASSFKGATEAFFGQGTRLTVV.

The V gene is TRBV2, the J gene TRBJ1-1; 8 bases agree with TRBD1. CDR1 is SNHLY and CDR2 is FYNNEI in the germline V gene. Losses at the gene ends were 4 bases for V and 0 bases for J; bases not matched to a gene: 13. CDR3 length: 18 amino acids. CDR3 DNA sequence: TGTGCCAGCAGTGTCCGGGTGGGGCAGGGGGCGATGAACACTGAAGCTTTCTTT. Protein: CASSVRVGQGAMNTEAFF.

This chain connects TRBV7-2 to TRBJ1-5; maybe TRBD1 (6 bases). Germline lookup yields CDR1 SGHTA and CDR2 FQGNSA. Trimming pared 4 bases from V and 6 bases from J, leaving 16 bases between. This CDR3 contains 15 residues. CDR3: CASSSRTGSGQPQHF. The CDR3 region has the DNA TGTGCCAGCAGCTCAAGAACAGGGAGCGGTCAGCCCCAGCATTTT.

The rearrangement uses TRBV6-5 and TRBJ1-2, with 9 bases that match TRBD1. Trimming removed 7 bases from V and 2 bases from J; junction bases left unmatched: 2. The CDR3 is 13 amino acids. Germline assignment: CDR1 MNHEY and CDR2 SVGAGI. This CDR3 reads CASTGTGNYGYTF. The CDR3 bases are TGTGCCAGCACCGGGACAGGGAACTATGGCTACACCTTC.

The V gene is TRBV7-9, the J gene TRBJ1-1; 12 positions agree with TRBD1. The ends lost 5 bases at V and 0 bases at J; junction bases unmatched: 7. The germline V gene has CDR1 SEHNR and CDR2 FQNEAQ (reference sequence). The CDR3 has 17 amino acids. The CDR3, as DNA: TGTGCCAGCAGCCGGGACAGGGGGCAGAGGATGAACACTGAAGCTTTCTTT. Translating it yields CASSRDRGQRMNTEAFF.

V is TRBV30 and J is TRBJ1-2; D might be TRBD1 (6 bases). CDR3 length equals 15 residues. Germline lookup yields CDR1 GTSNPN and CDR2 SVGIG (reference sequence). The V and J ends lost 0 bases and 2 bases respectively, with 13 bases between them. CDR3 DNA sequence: TGTGCCTGGAGTGTACCCAGGGGCCCCAACTATGGCTACACCTTC. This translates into CAWSVPRGPNYGYTF.

CDR3 in DNA: TGTGCCAGCAGCTTACGGGGGGCGCATATGGCTTTCTTT. Encoded protein: CASSLRGAHMAFF. The chain joins TRBV7-2 to TRBJ1-1, with D maybe TRBD1 (6 bases). V gave up 2 bases and J gave up 11 bases, with 15 bases separating them. In germline, CDR1 is SGHTA, CDR2 FQGNSA. The CDR3 extends over 13 amino acids. Based on the CDR3 plus reference TRBV7-2 and TRBJ1-1, the full variable domain is GAGVSQSPSNKVTEKGKDVELRCDPISGHTALYWYRQSLGQGLEFLIYFQGNSAPDKSGLPSDRFSAERTGGSVSTLTIQRTQQEDSAVYLCASSLRGAHMAFFGQGTRLTVV.